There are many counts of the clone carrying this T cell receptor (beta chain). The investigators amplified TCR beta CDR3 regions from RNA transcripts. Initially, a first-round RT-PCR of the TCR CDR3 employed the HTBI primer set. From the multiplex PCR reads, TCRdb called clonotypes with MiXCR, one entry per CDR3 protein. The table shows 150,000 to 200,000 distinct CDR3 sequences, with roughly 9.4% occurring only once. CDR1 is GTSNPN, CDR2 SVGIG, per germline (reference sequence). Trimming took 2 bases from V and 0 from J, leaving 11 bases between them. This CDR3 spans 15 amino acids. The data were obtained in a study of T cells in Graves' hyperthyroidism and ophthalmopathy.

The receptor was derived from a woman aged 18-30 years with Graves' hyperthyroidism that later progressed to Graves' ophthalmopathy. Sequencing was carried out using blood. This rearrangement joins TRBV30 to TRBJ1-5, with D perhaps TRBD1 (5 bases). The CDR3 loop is CAWSNGGNSNQPQHF. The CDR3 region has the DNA TGTGCCTGGAGTAATGGGGGAAATAGCAATCAGCCCCAGCATTTT.